These 27 T cell receptor beta chains were sequenced from one sample in a study of cytomegalovirus exposure and HLA in healthy donors (dated by TCRdb to 2015 to 2018). The library was built by means of the immunoSEQ multiplex PCR assay. The multiplex PCR relied on a mix of 60 forward primers for TCR Vbeta segments and 13 reverse primers for TCR Jbeta segments. The table comes from immuneACCESS by way of TCRdb, which keeps in-frame sequences with V and J called. Part of the clones is missing from these tables; in studies checked, under half for an unresolved V gene and the rest for unknown reasons. A total of about 200,000 clones appear in this sample, about 77% of them only once. The top ten clonotypes cover roughly 3% of the sample. The sample comprised PBMCs. These receptors all come from a young woman in good health and CMV-seronegative.

This chain uses TRBV18 with TRBJ2-7; no reliable D call. Trimming left V 1 base short and J 2 bases short, with 15 bases between. This CDR3 is 16 amino acids long. Germline CDR1 and CDR2: KGHSH and LQKENI. CDR3 region: CASSPRGSPVPYEQYF. The CDR3 DNA reads as TGTGCCAGCTCACCACGCGGCTCCCCGGTCCCCTACGAGCAGTACTTC.

V and J are TRBV4-1 and TRBJ2-1; 13 bases agree with TRBD2. The length of the CDR3 is 17 residues. Germline CDR1 and CDR2: MGHRA and YSYEKL. Trimming cost V 3 bases and J 7 bases; bases outside gene matches: 9. Here the CDR3 reads CASSQNALTSGRNEQFF. The CDR3 DNA reads TGCGCCAGCAGCCAGAACGCATTGACTAGCGGGAGGAATGAGCAGTTCTTC.

This clone has a single count. The chain combines TRBV5-4 with TRBJ2-2, with TRBD2 as a possible D gene (5 bases). Trimming pared 0 bases from V and 6 bases from J, leaving 9 bases between. CDR3 size: 14 residues. In germline, CDR1 is SGHNT, CDR2 YYREEE (reference sequence). Written as DNA, the CDR3 is TGTGCCAGCAGCTTGGCCAACGGGGCCGGGGAGCTGTTTTTT. It specifies CASSLANGAGELFF. Filled out from reference TRBV5-4 and TRBJ2-2, the complete variable domain reads ETGVTQSPTHLIKTRGQQVTLRCSSQSGHNTVSWYQQALGQGPQFIFQYYREEENGRGNFPPRFSGLQFPNYSSELNVNALELDDSALYLCASSLANGAGELFFGEGSRLTVL.

The rearrangement joins TRBV7-9 to TRBJ2-1, with TRBD2 identical over 12 bases. The CDR3 is 17 amino acids. From germline, CDR1 is SEHNR and CDR2 FQNEAQ (reference sequence). The J segment lost 6 bases and the V segment lost 1 base, leaving 7 bases of the junction unmatched. The CDR3 sequence is CASSLGRTSGVINEQFF. The CDR3 DNA follows: TGTGCCAGCAGCTTAGGTAGGACTAGCGGGGTAATCAATGAGCAGTTCTTC.

V is TRBV9 and J is TRBJ2-2; possibly TRBD2 for D (6 bases). V was shortened by 1 base and J by 5 bases, with 15 bases between the two germline ends. Germline V gene sequence: CDR1 SGDLS, CDR2 YYNGEE. This CDR3 is 16 amino acids long. For the CDR3, the DNA is TGTGCCAGCAGCGTAAGGGTGGGAGGTTATACCGGGGAGCTGTTTTTT. This encodes CASSVRVGGYTGELFF.

V usage is TRBV18 and J usage is TRBJ1-2; weak D call: TRBD1 (5 bases). V lost 0 bases to trimming and J lost 7 bases, with 12 bases between them. The CDR3 sequence is 14 residues long. Germline V CDR1 and CDR2: KGHSH, LQKENI. In nucleotides, the CDR3 is TGTGCCAGCTCACCACCGACCAGGGTGGGTGGCTACACCTTC. Its translation is CASSPPTRVGGYTF.

The rearrangement links TRBV4-1 to TRBJ1-1; D unresolved. Germline lookup yields CDR1 MGHRA and CDR2 YSYEKL. V dropped 2 bases and J dropped 6 bases, with 19 bases sitting between them. The CDR3 length is 16 residues. CDR3 nucleotide sequence: TGCGCCAGCAGCCAATTCCATCCCGAACGTAGCGCTGAAGCTTTCTTT. This sequence encodes CASSQFHPERSAEAFF.

This rearrangement joins TRBV5-4 to TRBJ1-4; TRBD1 aligns across 9 bases. Trimming took 3 bases from V and 7 from J; bases not matched to a gene: 7. CDR1 SGHNT and CDR2 YYREEE come from the germline V gene (reference sequence). This CDR3 has 15 residues. The CDR3 bases are TGTGCCAGCAGCTGGGGACAGGGAGTGTCTGAAAAACTGTTTTTT. Protein product: CASSWGQGVSEKLFF.

For this clone: The junction departs from the called germline gene at one end, perhaps through a read error. The chain carries TRBV29-1 and TRBJ1-2, with D possibly TRBD1 on 5 matching bases. Germline assignment: CDR1 SQVTM and CDR2 ANQGSEA. This CDR3 is 14 amino acids long. The CDR3 nucleotides read TGCAGCGTGACCGACAGCGATCGTAACTATGGCTACCCCTTC. Translation: CSVTDSDRNYGYPF.

This chain uses TRBV5-1 with TRBJ2-1; 10 bases agree with TRBD1. Germline V gene data show CDR1 as SGHRS and CDR2 as YFSETQ. The V gene end was trimmed by 4 bases and the J gene end by 4 bases; junction bases not matched to a gene: 8. The CDR3 consists of 16 residues. This chain's CDR3 is CASSQPGQGTYNEQFF. The CDR3 region has the DNA TGCGCCAGCAGCCAACCGGGACAGGGGACATACAATGAGCAGTTCTTC.

This rearrangement joins TRBV7-9 to TRBJ2-3; D may be TRBD1 (5 bases). The CDR3 covers 16 residues. V lost 5 bases and J 2 bases, leaving 17 bases between the germline ends. Germline assignment: CDR1 SEHNR and CDR2 FQNEAQ (reference sequence). The CDR3 DNA is TGTGCCAGCAGCCCCCCCGGCCAACAGGACACAGATACGCAGTATTTT. Protein product: CASSPPGQQDTDTQYF.

J is TRBJ1-3 and V is TRBV13; 9 nucleotides agree with TRBD1. The CDR3 sequence is 18 residues long. The germline gives CDR1 PRHDT, CDR2 FYEKMQ (reference sequence). Germline trimming cut 2 bases from V and 0 bases from J; bases unmatched to any gene: 8. The CDR3 nucleotides read TGTGCCAGCAGCTTACCGCCGGGACAGGGTATCTCTGGAAACACCATATATTTT. It specifies CASSLPPGQGISGNTIYF.

The chain combines TRBV18 with TRBJ2-1, with a possible D match to TRBD2 (6 bases). Germline V gene lookup returns CDR1 KGHSH and CDR2 LQKENI. The length of the CDR3 is 14 residues. V dropped 5 bases and J dropped 4 bases, with 12 bases sitting between them. The CDR3 loop reads CASSEGSGYNEQFF. CDR3 sequence (DNA): TGTGCCAGCTCAGAGGGTAGCGGATACAATGAGCAGTTCTTC.

The chain uses TRBV10-3 and TRBJ2-2; 7 nucleotides align to TRBD1. V lost 4 bases to trimming and J lost 7 bases; unmatched junction nucleotides: 6. The CDR3 runs to 14 residues. CDR1 and CDR2 (germline): ENHRY, SYGVKD. This chain's CDR3 is CAISVTGFDGELFF. The CDR3 bases are TGTGCCATCAGTGTGACAGGGTTCGACGGGGAGCTGTTTTTT.

This clone was seen just once. This rearrangement joins TRBV7-9 to TRBJ2-4; maybe TRBD1 (5 bases). The V and J ends lost 5 bases and 0 bases respectively, with 20 bases between them. Germline V lookup: CDR1 SEHNR, CDR2 FQNEAQ (reference sequence). The CDR3 spans 18 residues. As DNA, the CDR3 is TGTGCCAGCAGCGGTTCGGACGGGCAGGGCTTAGCCAAAAACATTCAGTACTTC. It is translated as CASSGSDGQGLAKNIQYF.

Only a few counts were recorded for this clone. V is TRBV19 and J is TRBJ1-2; 9 nucleotides line up with TRBD1. After removal of 7 bases from V and 5 bases from J, the junction contained 17 bases not matched to a gene. The CDR3 contains 17 residues. From germline, CDR1 is LNHDA and CDR2 SQIVND (reference sequence). The CDR3 DNA follows: TGTGCCAGTAACCTGGCTGGGTGGGACAGGGACCTTTATGGCTACACCTTC. Translation gives CASNLAGWDRDLYGYTF.

The chain is built from TRBV19 and TRBJ1-6; tentatively, D is TRBD1 (5 bases). This CDR3 comprises 15 residues. Trimming left V 11 bases short and J 2 bases short, with 16 bases between. CDR1 is LNHDA, CDR2 SQIVND, per germline (reference sequence). The CDR3 is CAGDYGHPYNSPLHF. The CDR3, as DNA: TGTGCCGGCGATTACGGACATCCCTATAATTCACCCCTCCACTTT.

This clone was detected a few times. The J gene is TRBJ1-3, the V gene TRBV7-2; 9 bases match TRBD1. Per the germline V gene, CDR1 is SGHTA and CDR2 is FQGNSA. V lost 4 bases, J lost 2 bases, and 0 bases stayed unmatched. This CDR3 is built from 14 residues. DNA for the CDR3: TGTGCCAGCAGCTGGGACAGGGCTGGAAACACCATATATTTT. Its protein product is CASSWDRAGNTIYF.

This clone was detected only once. V is TRBV6-5 and J is TRBJ1-2; 10 bases match TRBD1. The CDR3 contains 14 residues. Germline CDR1 and CDR2: MNHEY and SVGAGI. With 7 bases clipped from V and 4 bases from J, the junction kept 6 bases outside the gene matches. CDR3 sequence reads: CASTLDRGIYGYTF. In nucleotides, the CDR3 is TGTGCCAGCACCTTGGACAGGGGGATCTATGGCTACACCTTC.

The chain joins TRBV4-1 to TRBJ1-2, with D perhaps TRBD1 (5 bases). This CDR3 has 15 amino acids. Trimming cost V 0 bases and J 8 bases, with 16 bases left between them. In germline, CDR1 is MGHRA, CDR2 YSYEKL. CDR3 region: CASSQDVRAAGGYTF. In DNA form, the CDR3 reads TGCGCCAGCAGCCAAGATGTCAGGGCGGCGGGAGGCTACACCTTC.

The DNA of the CDR3 is TGTGCCAGCAAACGGACTAGCGGGGTCACAGATACGCAGTATTTT. This sequence encodes CASKRTSGVTDTQYF. The gene calls are TRBV6-1 and TRBJ2-3; 12 positions match TRBD2. V shed 7 bases and J 2 bases; nucleotides not matched to a gene: 4. Germline V gene data show CDR1 as MNHNS and CDR2 as SASEGT. The CDR3 loop spans 15 amino acids.

V gene TRBV5-1 combines with J gene TRBJ2-3; the D gene is possibly TRBD2 (7 bases). The CDR3 sequence is 19 residues long. V was trimmed by 0 bases and J by 0 bases, leaving 20 bases between them. Germline V CDR1 and CDR2: SGHRS, YFSETQ. The CDR3 nucleotides read TGCGCCAGCAGCTTGGATCTTGCGGGGGCCGCTACTAGCACAGATACGCAGTATTTT. Translation gives CASSLDLAGAATSTDTQYF.

V and J are TRBV19 and TRBJ2-1; 7 nucleotides align to TRBD2. The CDR3 spans 15 residues. Germline loops: CDR1 LNHDA, CDR2 SQIVND (reference sequence). Losses at the gene ends were 4 bases for V and 0 bases for J; bases not matched to a gene: 3. Here the CDR3 DNA reads TGTGCCAGTAGTACTAGCGGACTCTCCTACAATGAGCAGTTCTTC. It specifies CASSTSGLSYNEQFF.

The table lists this clone with a few counts. The chain links TRBV28 to TRBJ1-5; 7 nucleotides line up with TRBD1. Per the germline V gene, CDR1 is MDHEN and CDR2 is SYDVKM. The CDR3 extends over 12 amino acids. Losses at the gene ends were 8 bases for V and 3 bases for J; bases not matched to a gene: 1. CDR3: CASGTDNQPQHF. The CDR3 coding sequence is TGTGCCAGCGGGACAGACAATCAGCCCCAGCATTTT. Variable domain in full (rest from reference TRBV28 and TRBJ1-5): DVKVTQSSRYLVKRTGEKVFLECVQDMDHENMFWYRQDPGLGLRLIYFSYDVKMKEKGDIPEGYSVSREKKERFSLILESASTNQTSMYLCASGTDNQPQHFGDGTRLSIL.

This clone was seen a few times. The chain links TRBV7-2 to TRBJ2-7; a possible D gene is TRBD2 (5 bases). The CDR3 runs 15 residues. From germline, CDR1 is SGHTA and CDR2 FQGNSA. The ends were cut back, 1 base at V and 0 bases at J, with 10 bases in the middle. The CDR3 protein is CASSLESGFSYEQYF. The CDR3 region has the DNA TGTGCCAGCAGCTTAGAGTCGGGATTCTCCTACGAGCAGTACTTC.

The rearrangement links TRBV5-1 to TRBJ1-1; tentative D call: TRBD1 (6 bases). V was cut by 1 base and J by 6 bases, with 19 bases left in between. The CDR3 sequence is 16 residues long. Germline loops: CDR1 SGHRS, CDR2 YFSETQ. DNA for the CDR3: TGCGCCAGCAGCTTGACCGCTACTACAGGGAGCGCTGAAGCTTTCTTT. It yields the protein CASSLTATTGSAEAFF.

The V gene is TRBV5-1, the J gene TRBJ1-1; D ambiguous. Trimming removed 4 bases from V and 7 bases from J, with 14 bases in between. Germline lookup yields CDR1 SGHRS and CDR2 YFSETQ. The CDR3 is 13 amino acids. The CDR3 sequence: CASSQWAGGEAFF. The CDR3 region has the DNA TGCGCCAGCAGCCAGTGGGCCGGAGGTGAAGCTTTCTTT.